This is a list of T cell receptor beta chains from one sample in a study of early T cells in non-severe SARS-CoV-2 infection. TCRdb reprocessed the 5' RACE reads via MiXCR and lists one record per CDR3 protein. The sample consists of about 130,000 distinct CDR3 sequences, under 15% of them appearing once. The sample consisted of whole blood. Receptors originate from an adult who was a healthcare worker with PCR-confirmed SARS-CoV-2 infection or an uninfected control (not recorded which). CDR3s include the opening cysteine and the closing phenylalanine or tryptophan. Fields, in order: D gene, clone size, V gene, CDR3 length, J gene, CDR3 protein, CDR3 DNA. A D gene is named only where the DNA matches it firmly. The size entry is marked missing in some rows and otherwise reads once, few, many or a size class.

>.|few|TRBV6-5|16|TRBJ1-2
CASSYSPGQSNYGYTF
TGTGCCAGCAGTTACTCACCCGGACAGTCTAACTATGGCTACACCTTC
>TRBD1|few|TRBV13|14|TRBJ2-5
CASSFRTGAETQYF
TGTGCCAGCAGCTTCCGGACAGGGGCAGAGACCCAGTACTTC
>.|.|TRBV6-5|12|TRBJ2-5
CASSYGRGTQYF
TGTGCCAGCAGTTACGGACGGGGGACCCAGTACTTC
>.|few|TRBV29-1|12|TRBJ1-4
CSVRGGSEKLFF
TGCAGCGTCAGGGGAGGGAGTGAAAAACTGTTTTTT
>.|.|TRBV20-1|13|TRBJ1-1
CSARVHSDTEAFF
TGCAGTGCTAGGGTCCATTCGGACACTGAAGCTTTCTTT
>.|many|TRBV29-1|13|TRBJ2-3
CSAPGASTDTQYF
TGCAGCGCCCCCGGGGCGAGCACAGATACGCAGTATTTT
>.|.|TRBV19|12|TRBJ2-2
CASSIEERELFF
TGTGCCAGTAGTATAGAGGAAAGGGAGCTGTTTTTT
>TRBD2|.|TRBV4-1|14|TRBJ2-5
CASSQEPGLGTQYF
TGCGCCAGCAGCCAAGAGCCCGGACTAGGGACCCAGTACTTC
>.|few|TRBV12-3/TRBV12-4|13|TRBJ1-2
CASSLQPNYGYTF
TGTGCCAGCAGTTTACAGCCTAACTATGGCTACACCTTC
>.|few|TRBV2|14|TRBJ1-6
CASSIGIFNSPLHF
TGTGCCAGCTCCATTGGGATCTTTAATTCACCCCTCCACTTT
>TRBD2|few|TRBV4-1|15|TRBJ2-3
CASSQPLRGADTQYF
TGCGCCAGCAGCCAACCGTTGCGGGGGGCAGATACGCAGTATTTT
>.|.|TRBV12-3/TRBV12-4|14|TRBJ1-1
CASSFRGGSTEAFF
TGTGCCAGCAGTTTCAGGGGAGGGTCCACTGAAGCTTTCTTT
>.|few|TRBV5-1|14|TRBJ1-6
CASSLATGNSPLHF
TGCGCCAGCAGCTTGGCTACAGGGAATTCACCCCTCCACTTT
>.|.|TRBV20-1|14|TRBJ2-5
CSAREHTGLETQYF
TGCAGTGCTAGAGAACACACAGGGCTAGAGACCCAGTACTTC